Shown below are 21 T cell receptor beta chains from a single sample sequenced in a study of shared clonotypes between healthy human individuals. Clones were sequenced by immunoSEQ multiplex PCR, and TCRdb holds only the in-frame ones, with some missing. The sample comprises about 1.5 million clones, roughly 98% of which are singletons, and roughly 0.45% rests with the top ten. The sequenced sample consisted of naive CD4+ T cells sorted from blood. Subset defined: CD45RA+ positively selected. The receptor set was obtained from a man aged 25-45 years in good health.

V gene TRBV30 combines with J gene TRBJ2-3; maybe TRBD2 (6 bases). The germline V gene encodes CDR1 GTSNPN and CDR2 SVGIG (reference sequence). Trimming stripped 5 bases from V and 10 bases from J, with 19 bases between. This CDR3 is built from 13 residues. The CDR3 region has the DNA TGTGCCTGGGGGAGGCGGGACCCTAATCCGCAGTATTTT. Translating gives CAWGRRDPNPQYF.

The genes are TRBV28 and TRBJ1-2; D might be TRBD1 (6 bases). Looked up from germline, CDR1 is MDHEN and CDR2 is SYDVKM. The CDR3 contains 12 residues. With 5 bases removed from V and 6 bases from J, the gap between germline ends came to 10 bases. DNA of the CDR3: TGTGCCAGCAGTCAACAGGGTAATGGCTACACCTTC. It yields the protein CASSQQGNGYTF.

The chain is built from TRBV5-5 and TRBJ1-1; D is ambiguous. The ends were cut back, 1 base at V and 0 bases at J, with 7 bases in the middle. This CDR3 has 14 residues. In germline, CDR1 is SGHKS, CDR2 YYEKEE (reference sequence). CDR3 in amino acids: CASSLFTMNTEAFF. The CDR3 nucleotides read TGTGCCAGCAGCTTGTTCACCATGAACACTGAAGCTTTCTTT.

V and J are TRBV15 and TRBJ2-6; D tentatively fits TRBD1 or TRBD2 (5 bases each). Trimming removed 6 bases from V and 6 bases from J, with 12 bases in between. Germline values: CDR1 LNHNV, CDR2 YYDKDF (reference sequence). The CDR3 extends over 14 amino acids. CDR3 residues: CATRRGHEANVLTF. The CDR3 region has the DNA TGTGCCACCAGGAGGGGTCACGAGGCCAACGTCCTGACTTTC.

The sample holds one count of this clone. The chain has TRBV7-9 and TRBJ2-1, with D perhaps matching TRBD1 or TRBD2 (5 bases each). The length of the CDR3 is 17 residues. V was shortened by 3 bases and J by 0 bases, with 15 bases between the two germline ends. CDR1 SEHNR and CDR2 FQNEAQ come from the germline V gene (reference sequence). The CDR3 protein is CASSFSTGTISYNEQFF. CDR3 in DNA: TGTGCCAGCAGCTTCTCCACCGGGACCATCTCCTACAATGAGCAGTTCTTC. Based on the CDR3 plus reference TRBV7-9 and TRBJ2-1, the full variable domain is DTGVSQNPRHKITKRGQNVTFRCDPISEHNRLYWYRQTLGQGPEFLTYFQNEAQLEKSRLLSDRFSAERPKGSFSTLEIQRTEQGDSAMYLCASSFSTGTISYNEQFFGPGTRLTVL.

On this clone: The sample carries other DNA sequences with the same CDR3. This chain joins TRBV4-3 and TRBJ2-7; tentative D call: TRBD2 (6 bases). This CDR3 comprises 13 residues. V was cut by 0 bases and J by 3 bases, with 6 bases left in between. Germline values: CDR1 LGHNA, CDR2 YSLEER. CDR3 residues: CASSQDSGYEQYF. CDR3 DNA sequence: TGCGCCAGCAGCCAAGATAGCGGCTACGAGCAGTACTTC.

This rearrangement joins TRBV5-5 to TRBJ1-3; D not resolved. Germline V lookup: CDR1 SGHKS, CDR2 YYEKEE (reference sequence). This CDR3 has 15 residues. V lost 0 bases, J lost 0 bases, and 7 bases lay in between. The CDR3 region is CASSLGPISGNTIYF. In DNA, the CDR3 is TGTGCCAGCAGCTTGGGACCGATCTCTGGAAACACCATATATTTT.

The chain uses TRBV5-8 and TRBJ2-2; D is uncertain. Germline V CDR1 and CDR2: SGHTS, YDEGEE. V was shortened by 7 bases and J by 6 bases, with 10 bases between the two germline ends. This CDR3 has 12 amino acids. DNA for the CDR3: TGTGCCAGCGGTGGGGATGCCGGGGAGCTGTTTTTT. It encodes CASGGDAGELFF.

The V and J genes are TRBV7-9 and TRBJ2-7, with TRBD1 identical over 10 bases. This CDR3 contains 14 residues. V lost 3 bases, J lost 3 bases, and 2 bases stayed unmatched. CDR1 SEHNR and CDR2 FQNEAQ come from the germline V gene (reference sequence). As DNA, the CDR3 is TGTGCCAGCAGCTTCTGGGACAGGGGCTACGAGCAGTACTTC. It encodes CASSFWDRGYEQYF.

This rearrangement joins TRBV19 to TRBJ1-2; 8 bases line up with TRBD1. Per germline, CDR1 LNHDA and CDR2 SQIVND (reference sequence). Germline trimming cut 6 bases from V and 6 bases from J; bases unmatched to any gene: 3. The CDR3 spans 12 residues. CDR3 nucleotides: TGTGCCAGTAGGCGGACAGGGCATGGCTACACCTTC. Translation gives CASRRTGHGYTF.

The count of this clone is one. At the DNA level, this CDR3 is encoded by other sequences in the same sample as well. The V and J genes are TRBV18 and TRBJ2-3; the D call may be TRBD1 or TRBD2 (5 bases each). The length of the CDR3 is 13 residues. CDR1 is KGHSH, CDR2 LQKENI, per germline. V dropped 6 bases and J dropped 1 base, with 8 bases sitting between them. CDR3 nucleotide sequence: TGTGCCAGCTCCAGGGACGGCACAGATACGCAGTATTTT. This translates into CASSRDGTDTQYF.

The genes are TRBV27 and TRBJ2-7; 7 bases line up with TRBD2. The CDR3 extends over 16 amino acids. Germline V gene sequence: CDR1 MNHEY, CDR2 SMNVEV (reference sequence). V gave up 5 bases and J gave up 3 bases; unmatched junction bases: 13. Written as DNA, the CDR3 is TGTGCCAGCAGTACGCGGACTAGTTGGGTTCTCTACGAGCAGTACTTC. This gives the protein CASSTRTSWVLYEQYF.

The chain combines TRBV7-2 with TRBJ2-7, with D perhaps TRBD1 or TRBD2 (7 bases each). V shed 2 bases and J shed 2 bases, with 13 bases lying between them. The CDR3 totals 15 residues. Germline loops: CDR1 SGHTA, CDR2 FQGNSA. The CDR3 here is CASSLTGAGAYEQYF. CDR3 sequence (DNA): TGTGCCAGCAGCTTAACAGGGGCGGGGGCCTACGAGCAGTACTTC.

Of note for this clone: Other DNA sequences in this sample translate to the same CDR3. This sequence joins TRBV20-1 and TRBJ2-7; D call uncertain. V shed 5 bases and J shed 4 bases, with 9 bases lying between them. The CDR3 totals 11 residues. CDR1 is DFQATT, CDR2 SNEGSKA, per germline (reference sequence). The CDR3 spells CSAPGLYEQYF. DNA of the CDR3: TGCAGTGCTCCCGGGCTTTACGAGCAGTACTTC.

The chain is built from TRBV18 and TRBJ2-1; 7 bases match TRBD1. The germline V gene has CDR1 KGHSH and CDR2 LQKENI. V shed 5 bases, J shed 10 bases, and the junction held 5 bases outside the gene matches. The CDR3 extends over 12 amino acids. The CDR3 protein is CASSVQTGEQFF. The CDR3 DNA follows: TGTGCCAGCTCAGTACAGACAGGGGAGCAGTTCTTC.

This clone was seen just once. This sequence joins TRBV6-5 and TRBJ2-1; tentative D call: TRBD2 (5 bases). CDR3 size: 14 residues. The V and J ends lost 7 bases and 10 bases respectively, with 20 bases between them. Germline V gene sequence: CDR1 MNHEY, CDR2 SVGAGI. The CDR3 protein is CASTPTRLAEEQFF. The CDR3 region has the DNA TGTGCCAGCACCCCTACTAGGTTGGCGGAGGAGCAGTTCTTC.

The chain recombines TRBV2 with TRBJ2-1; TRBD1 or TRBD2 may be the D gene (5 bases each). Germline V gene sequence: CDR1 SNHLY, CDR2 FYNNEI. V was shortened by 6 bases and J by 6 bases, with 6 bases between the two germline ends. This CDR3 has 11 amino acids. The CDR3 loop reads CASRRGNEQFF. In DNA form, the CDR3 reads TGTGCCAGCAGGAGGGGCAATGAGCAGTTCTTC.

This clone was seen once. The V gene is TRBV30, the J gene TRBJ2-3; no firm D call. The V end lost 4 bases, the J end lost 4 bases, and 15 bases lay between the germline ends. There are 14 residues in the CDR3. CDR1 GTSNPN and CDR2 SVGIG come from the germline V gene (reference sequence). CDR3 DNA sequence: TGTGCCTGGACCACCTTCTCGATCGCAGATACGCAGTATTTT. This encodes CAWTTFSIADTQYF. The entire variable domain, with the rest obtained from reference TRBV30 and TRBJ2-3, is as follows: SQTIHQWPATLVQPVGSPLSLECTVEGTSNPNLYWYRQAAGRGLQLLFYSVGIGQISSEVPQNLSASRPQDRQFILSSKKLLLSDSGFYLCAWTTFSIADTQYFGPGTRLTVL.

The rearrangement uses TRBV7-9 and TRBJ2-7; perhaps TRBD2 as D (5 bases). CDR3 length: 16 residues. Per the germline V gene, CDR1 is SEHNR and CDR2 is FQNEAQ (reference sequence). Trimming shortened V by 5 bases and J by 0 bases, and 17 bases separated the two germline ends. The CDR3 loop reads CASSARGQTTSYEQYF. The CDR3 coding sequence is TGTGCCAGCAGCGCTAGAGGGCAGACAACCTCCTACGAGCAGTACTTC.

Remarks on this clone: At the DNA level, this CDR3 is encoded by other sequences in the same sample as well. V usage is TRBV14 and J usage is TRBJ1-5; no definite D call. CDR1 and CDR2 from the germline V gene are SGHDN and FVKESK. The CDR3 is 13 amino acids. V dropped 1 base and J dropped 4 bases, with 5 bases sitting between them. The CDR3 DNA reads TGTGCCAGCAGCCAAGGACTGAATCAGCCCCAGCATTTT. It codes for CASSQGLNQPQHF.

The chain carries TRBV10-3 and TRBJ2-7; D could derive from TRBD1 or TRBD2 (6 bases each). The length of the CDR3 is 13 residues. The V end was cut by 8 bases, the J end by 2 bases, with 13 bases between. Looked up from germline, CDR1 is ENHRY and CDR2 is SYGVKD. The CDR3: CAIRRDTPYEQYF. CDR3 bases: TGTGCCATCCGGCGGGACACACCCTACGAGCAGTACTTC.